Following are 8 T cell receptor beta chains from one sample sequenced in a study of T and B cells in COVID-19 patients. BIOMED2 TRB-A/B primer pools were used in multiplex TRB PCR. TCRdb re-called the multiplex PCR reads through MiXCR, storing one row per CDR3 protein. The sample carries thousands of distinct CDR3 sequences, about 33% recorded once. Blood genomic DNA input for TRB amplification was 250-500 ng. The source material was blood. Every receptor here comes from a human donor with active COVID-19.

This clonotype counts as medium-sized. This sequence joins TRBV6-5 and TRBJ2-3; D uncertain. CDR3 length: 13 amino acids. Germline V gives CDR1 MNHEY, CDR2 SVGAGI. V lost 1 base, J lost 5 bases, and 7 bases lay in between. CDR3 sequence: CASSYFSGDTQYF. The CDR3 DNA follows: TGTGCCAGCAGTTACTTTTCGGGAGATACGCAGTATTTT.

As DNA, the CDR3 is TGTGCCAGCAGCCCCGACAGGGACAGCACAGATACGCAGTATTTT. It translates to CASSPDRDSTDTQYF. This chain uses TRBV7-9 with TRBJ2-3; TRBD1 aligns across 7 bases. The CDR3 has 15 amino acids. Trimming at V came to 5 bases and at J to 0 bases, leaving 5 bases not matched to a gene. CDR1 SEHNR and CDR2 FQNEAQ come from the germline V gene (reference sequence).

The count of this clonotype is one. CDR3 sequence reads: CASSSRSGSELFF. DNA of the CDR3: TGTGCCAGCAGCTCCCGTAGTGGTTCGGAGCTGTTTTTT. The chain uses TRBV7-2 and TRBJ2-2; D unclear. Germline CDR1 and CDR2: SGHTA and FQGNSA. Trimming pared 4 bases from V and 10 bases from J, leaving 13 bases between. The CDR3 consists of 13 residues. Full variable domain (rest looked up from reference TRBV7-2 and TRBJ2-2): GAGVSQSPSNKVTEKGKDVELRCDPISGHTALYWYRQSLGQGLEFLIYFQGNSAPDKSGLPSDRFSAERTGGSVSTLTIQRTQQEDSAVYLCASSSRSGSELFFGEGSRLTVL.

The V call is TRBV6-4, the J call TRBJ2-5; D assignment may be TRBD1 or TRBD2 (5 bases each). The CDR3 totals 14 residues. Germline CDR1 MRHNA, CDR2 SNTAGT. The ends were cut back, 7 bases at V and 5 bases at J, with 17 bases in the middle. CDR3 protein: CASNPGQGGETQYF. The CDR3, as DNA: TGTGCCAGCAACCCAGGGCAGGGCGGGGAGACCCAGTACTTC.

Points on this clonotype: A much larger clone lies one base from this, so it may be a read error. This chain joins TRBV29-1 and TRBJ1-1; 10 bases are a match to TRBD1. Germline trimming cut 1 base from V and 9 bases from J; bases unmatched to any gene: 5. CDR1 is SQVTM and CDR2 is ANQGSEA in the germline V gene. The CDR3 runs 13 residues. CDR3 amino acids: CSVEVDRGTKAFF. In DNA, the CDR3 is TGCAGCGTTGAAGTGGACAGGGGGACTAAAGCTTTCTTT.

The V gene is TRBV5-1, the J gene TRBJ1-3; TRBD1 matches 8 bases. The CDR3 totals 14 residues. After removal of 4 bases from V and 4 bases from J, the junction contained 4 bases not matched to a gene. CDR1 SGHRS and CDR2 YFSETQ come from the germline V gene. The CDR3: CASSKGQDGNTIYF. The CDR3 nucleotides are TGCGCCAGCAGCAAGGGACAGGACGGAAACACCATATATTTT.

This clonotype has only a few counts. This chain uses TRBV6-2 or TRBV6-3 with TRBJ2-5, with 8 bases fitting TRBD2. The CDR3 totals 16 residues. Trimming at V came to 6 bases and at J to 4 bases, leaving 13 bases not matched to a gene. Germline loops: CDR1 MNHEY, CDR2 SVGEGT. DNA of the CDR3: TGTGCCAGCAGCCCGTCCTATAGCGGGGTATCAGAGACCCAGTACTTC. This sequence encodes CASSPSYSGVSETQYF.

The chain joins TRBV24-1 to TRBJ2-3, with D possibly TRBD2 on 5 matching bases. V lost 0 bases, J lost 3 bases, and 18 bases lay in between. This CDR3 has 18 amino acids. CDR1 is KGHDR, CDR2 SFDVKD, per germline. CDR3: CATSDLQRRAAKTDTQYF. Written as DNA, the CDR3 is TGTGCCACCAGTGATTTGCAGCGGCGGGCAGCCAAGACAGATACGCAGTATTTT.